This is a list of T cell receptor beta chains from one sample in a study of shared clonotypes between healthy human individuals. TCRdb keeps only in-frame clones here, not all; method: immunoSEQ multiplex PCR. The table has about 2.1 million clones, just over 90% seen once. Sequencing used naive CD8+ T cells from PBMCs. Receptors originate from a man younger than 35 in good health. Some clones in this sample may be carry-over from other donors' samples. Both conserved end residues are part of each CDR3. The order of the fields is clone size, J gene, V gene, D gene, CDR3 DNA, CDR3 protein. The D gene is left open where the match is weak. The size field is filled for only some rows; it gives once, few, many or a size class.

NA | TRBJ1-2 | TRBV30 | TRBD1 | TGTGCCTGGACCCGGGACAGGGGGCGCGTCGTCTATGGCTACACCTTC | CAWTRDRGRVVYGYTF
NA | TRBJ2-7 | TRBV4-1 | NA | TGCGCCAGCAGCCACTCCATGCCGACGCGCGATTACGAGCAGTACTTC | CASSHSMPTRDYEQYF
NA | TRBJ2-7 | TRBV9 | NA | TGTGCCAGCAGCCAAGGCCCGGTCACCTACGAGCAGTACTTC | CASSQGPVTYEQYF
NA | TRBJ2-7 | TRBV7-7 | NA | TGTGCCGTCGGGGGGCAGGGGCTTAACGAGCAGTACTTC | CAVGGQGLNEQYF
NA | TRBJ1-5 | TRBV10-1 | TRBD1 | TGCGCCAGCAGGACAGATTCCGGGACAGGGGATGGTGAGGGCAATCAGCCCCAGCATTTT | CASRTDSGTGDGEGNQPQHF
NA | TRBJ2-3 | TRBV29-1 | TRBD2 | TGCAGCGCTTGGACTAGCGGGACAACAGATACGCAGTATTTT | CSAWTSGTTDTQYF
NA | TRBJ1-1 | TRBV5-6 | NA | TGTGCCAGCAGCTTGGGCTGGGGAGAAGCTTTCTTT | CASSLGWGEAFF
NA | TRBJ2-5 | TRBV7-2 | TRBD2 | TGTGCCAGCAGCATAGCGGGAATGGTGGAGACCCAGTACTTC | CASSIAGMVETQYF
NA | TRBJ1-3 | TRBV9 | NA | TGTGCCAGCGCAGGTAGCTCTGGAAACACCATATATTTT | CASAGSSGNTIYF
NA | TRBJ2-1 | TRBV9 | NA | TGTGCCAGCAGCGTAGCTTATCTGAGCTCCTACAATGAGCAGTTCTTC | CASSVAYLSSYNEQFF
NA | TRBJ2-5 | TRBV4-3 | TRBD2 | TGCGCCAGCAGCCGCATCCTAGCGGAACAAGAGACCCAGTACTTC | CASSRILAEQETQYF
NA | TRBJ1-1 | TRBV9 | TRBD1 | TGTGCCAGCAGCGTTACAGGGGGGGATACTGAAGCTTTCTTT | CASSVTGGDTEAFF
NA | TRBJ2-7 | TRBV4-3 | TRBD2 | TGCGCCAGCAGCCAAGATTGGGCGGGGGGCTACGAGCAGTACTTC | CASSQDWAGGYEQYF
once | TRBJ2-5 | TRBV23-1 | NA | TGCGCCAGCAGTCATTCCCGGAGGGGGAGGGAGACCCAGTACTTC | CASSHSRRGRETQYF
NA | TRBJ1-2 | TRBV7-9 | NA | TGTGCCAGCAGCTTAGAGCTCAGACTCCGGGGGGAAGGCTACACCTTC | CASSLELRLRGEGYTF
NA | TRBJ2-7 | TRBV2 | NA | TGTGCCAGCAGTGGTCAGGAAGGTGGCTACGAGCAGTACTTC | CASSGQEGGYEQYF
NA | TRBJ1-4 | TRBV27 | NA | TGTGCCAGCAGCACAAAATCTAGGATAGTCGATGAACTGTTTTTT | CASSTKSRIVDELFF
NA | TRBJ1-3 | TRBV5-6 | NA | TGTGCCAGCAGCTTGGATGGTTCTGGAAACACCATATATTTT | CASSLDGSGNTIYF
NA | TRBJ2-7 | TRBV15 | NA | TGTGCCACCAGCACCAGAGGGACCGTTTCCTACGAGCAGTACTTC | CATSTRGTVSYEQYF
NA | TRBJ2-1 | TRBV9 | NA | TGTGCCAGCAGCGTAGCCGGGGGTCAACGCAATGAGCAGTTCTTC | CASSVAGGQRNEQFF
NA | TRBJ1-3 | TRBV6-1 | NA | TGTGCCAGCAGGACGCCCCCGGGAGCCGGAAACACCATATATTTT | CASRTPPGAGNTIYF
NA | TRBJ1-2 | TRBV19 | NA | TGTGCCAGTAGTATAGATCTGGGCGGAATTTGGTACACCTTC | CASSIDLGGIWYTF
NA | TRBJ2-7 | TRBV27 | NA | TGTGCCAGCAGTGCGATTGGGGCATTGCACGAGCAGTACTTC | CASSAIGALHEQYF